The 2 T cell receptor beta chains listed next were all sequenced from one sample in a study of T cells in Graves' hyperthyroidism and ophthalmopathy. The investigators amplified TCR beta CDR3 regions from RNA transcripts. First-round RT-PCR with HTBI primers amplified the TCR CDR3 region. TCRdb ran MiXCR on the multiplex PCR reads and lists one entry per CDR3 protein. The sample carries 300,000 to 450,000 distinct CDR3 sequences, 15% to 18% recorded once. Material for sequencing was blood. The receptors come from a woman between 18 and 30 years old with Graves' hyperthyroidism that later progressed to Graves' ophthalmopathy.

This clonotype was observed a handful of times. V is TRBV27 and J is TRBJ2-7; 7 bases line up with TRBD1. CDR1 is MNHEY and CDR2 is SMNVEV in the germline V gene (reference sequence). The ends lost 9 bases at V and 0 bases at J; junction bases unmatched: 8. This CDR3 has 14 residues. The CDR3 sequence is CASTGTESSYEQYF. The DNA for the CDR3 is TGTGCCAGTACCGGGACAGAGAGCTCCTACGAGCAGTACTTC.

CDR3 in amino acids: CASSGLAGMNSYEQYF. The CDR3 region has the DNA TGTGCCAGCAGTGGATTAGCGGGGATGAACTCCTACGAGCAGTACTTC. V usage is TRBV6-1 and J usage is TRBJ2-7; 8 positions agree with TRBD2. The CDR3 has 16 residues. Germline V gene lookup returns CDR1 MNHNS and CDR2 SASEGT. Unmatched junction bases numbered 8, after V lost 4 bases and J lost 0 bases.